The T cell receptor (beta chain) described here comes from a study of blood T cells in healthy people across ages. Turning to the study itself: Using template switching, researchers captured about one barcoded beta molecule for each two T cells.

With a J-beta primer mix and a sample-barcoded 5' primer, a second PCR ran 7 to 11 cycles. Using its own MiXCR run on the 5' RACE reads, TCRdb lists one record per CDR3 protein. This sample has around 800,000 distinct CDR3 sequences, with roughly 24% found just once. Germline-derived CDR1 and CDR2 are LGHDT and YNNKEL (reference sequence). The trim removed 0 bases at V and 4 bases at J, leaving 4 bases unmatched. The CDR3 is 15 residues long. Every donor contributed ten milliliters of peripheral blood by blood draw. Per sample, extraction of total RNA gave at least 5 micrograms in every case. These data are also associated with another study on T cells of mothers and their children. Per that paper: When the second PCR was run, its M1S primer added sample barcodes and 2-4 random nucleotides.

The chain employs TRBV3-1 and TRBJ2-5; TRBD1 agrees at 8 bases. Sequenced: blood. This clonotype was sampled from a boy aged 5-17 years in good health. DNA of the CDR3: TGTGCCAGCAGCCAAGATGGACAGGGAGTAGAGACCCAGTACTTC. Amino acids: CASSQDGQGVETQYF.